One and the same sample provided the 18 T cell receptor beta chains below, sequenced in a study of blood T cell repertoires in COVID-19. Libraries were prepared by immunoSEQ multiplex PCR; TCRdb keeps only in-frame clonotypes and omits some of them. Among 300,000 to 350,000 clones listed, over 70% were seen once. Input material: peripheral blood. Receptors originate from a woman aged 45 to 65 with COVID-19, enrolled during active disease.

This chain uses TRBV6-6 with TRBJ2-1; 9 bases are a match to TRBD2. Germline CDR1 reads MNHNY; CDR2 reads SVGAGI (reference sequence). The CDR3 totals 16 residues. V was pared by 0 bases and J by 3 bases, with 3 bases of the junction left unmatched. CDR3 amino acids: CASSYSLAGNYNEQFF. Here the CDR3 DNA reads TGTGCCAGCAGTTACTCTCTAGCGGGAAACTACAATGAGCAGTTCTTC.

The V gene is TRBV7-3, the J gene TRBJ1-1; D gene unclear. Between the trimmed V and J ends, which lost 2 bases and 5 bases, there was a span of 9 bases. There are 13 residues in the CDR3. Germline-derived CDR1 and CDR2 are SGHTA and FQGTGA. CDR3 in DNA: TGTGCCAGCAGCTTAGATGGGCGTACTGAAGCTTTCTTT. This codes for CASSLDGRTEAFF.

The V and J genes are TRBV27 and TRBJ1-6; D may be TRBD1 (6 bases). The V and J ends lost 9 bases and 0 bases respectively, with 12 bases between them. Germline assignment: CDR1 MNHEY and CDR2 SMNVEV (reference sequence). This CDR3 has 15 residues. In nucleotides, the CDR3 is TGTGCCAGTAGGGGAGGGGGCTCCTATAATTCACCCCTCCACTTT. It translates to CASRGGGSYNSPLHF.

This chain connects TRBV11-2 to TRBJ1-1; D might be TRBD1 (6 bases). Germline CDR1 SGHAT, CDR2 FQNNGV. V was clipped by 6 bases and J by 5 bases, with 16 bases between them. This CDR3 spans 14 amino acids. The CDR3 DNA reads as TGTGCCAGCAGGGTTGGGAAACAGGGAACTGAAGCTTTCTTT. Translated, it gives CASRVGKQGTEAFF.

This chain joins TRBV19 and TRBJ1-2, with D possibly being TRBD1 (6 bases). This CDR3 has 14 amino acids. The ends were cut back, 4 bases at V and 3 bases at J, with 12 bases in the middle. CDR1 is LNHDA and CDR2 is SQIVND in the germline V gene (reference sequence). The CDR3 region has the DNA TGTGCCAGTAGTACCGCCAGGGGATACTATGGCTACACCTTC. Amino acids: CASSTARGYYGYTF.

The DNA for the CDR3 is TGTGCCAGCAGCTTACGGGGGGACGGTTCCTACGAGCAGTACTTC. Translating gives CASSLRGDGSYEQYF. The J gene is TRBJ2-7, the V gene TRBV7-3; 7 bases line up with TRBD2. The V gene end was trimmed by 2 bases and the J gene end by 1 base; junction bases not matched to a gene: 5. There are 15 residues in the CDR3. In germline, CDR1 is SGHTA, CDR2 FQGTGA.

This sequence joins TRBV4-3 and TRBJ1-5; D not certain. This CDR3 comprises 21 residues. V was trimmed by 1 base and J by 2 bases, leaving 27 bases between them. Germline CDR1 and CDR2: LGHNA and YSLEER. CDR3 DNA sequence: TGCGCCAGCAGCCAAGGCCCCCACCTAACGAGGCCTTTCGTGGGCAATCAGCCCCAGCATTTT. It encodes CASSQGPHLTRPFVGNQPQHF.

The CDR3 here is CASRLQGSNQPQHF. The CDR3 DNA sequence: TGTGCCAGCAGATTACAGGGAAGCAATCAGCCCCAGCATTTT. The chain combines TRBV6-5 with TRBJ1-5, with D maybe TRBD1 (6 bases). V was clipped by 6 bases and J by 1 base, with 10 bases between them. The germline gives CDR1 MNHEY, CDR2 SVGAGI. The CDR3 spans 14 residues.

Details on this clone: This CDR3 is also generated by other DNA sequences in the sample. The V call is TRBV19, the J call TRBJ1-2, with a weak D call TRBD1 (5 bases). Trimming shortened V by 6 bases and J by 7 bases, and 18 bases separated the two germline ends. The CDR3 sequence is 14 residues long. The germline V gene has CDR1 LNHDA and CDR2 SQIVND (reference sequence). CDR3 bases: TGTGCCAGTAGGAAACAAGGGGAGGGACGTGGCTACACCTTC. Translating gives CASRKQGEGRGYTF. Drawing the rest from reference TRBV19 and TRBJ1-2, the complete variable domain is DGGITQSPKYLFRKEGQNVTLSCEQNLNHDAMYWYRQDPGQGLRLIYYSQIVNDFQKGDIAEGYSVSREKKESFPLTVTSAQKNPTAFYLCASRKQGEGRGYTFGSGTRLTVV.

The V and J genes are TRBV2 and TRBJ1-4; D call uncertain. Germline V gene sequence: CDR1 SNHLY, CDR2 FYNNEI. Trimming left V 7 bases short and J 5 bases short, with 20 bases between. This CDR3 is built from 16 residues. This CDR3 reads CASIERRLTENEKLFF. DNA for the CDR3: TGTGCCAGCATAGAAAGGAGGCTGACCGAAAATGAAAAACTGTTTTTT. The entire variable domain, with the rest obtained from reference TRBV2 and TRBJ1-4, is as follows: EPEVTQTPSHQVTQMGQEVILRCVPISNHLYFYWYRQILGQKVEFLVSFYNNEISEKSEIFDDQFSVERPDGSNFTLKIRSTKLEDSAMYFCASIERRLTENEKLFFGSGTQLSVL.

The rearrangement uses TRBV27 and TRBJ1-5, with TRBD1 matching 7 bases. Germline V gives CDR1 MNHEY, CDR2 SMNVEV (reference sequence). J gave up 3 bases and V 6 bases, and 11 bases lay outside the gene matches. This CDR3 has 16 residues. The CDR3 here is CASRALPGQINQPQHF. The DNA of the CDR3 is TGTGCCAGCAGAGCACTCCCGGGACAGATCAATCAGCCCCAGCATTTT.

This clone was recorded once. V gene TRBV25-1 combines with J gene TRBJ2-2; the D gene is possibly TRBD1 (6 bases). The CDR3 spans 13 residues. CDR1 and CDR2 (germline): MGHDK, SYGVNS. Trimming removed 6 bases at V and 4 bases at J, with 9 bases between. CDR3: CASSIQGTGELFF. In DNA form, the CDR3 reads TGTGCCAGCAGCATACAGGGCACCGGGGAGCTGTTTTTT.

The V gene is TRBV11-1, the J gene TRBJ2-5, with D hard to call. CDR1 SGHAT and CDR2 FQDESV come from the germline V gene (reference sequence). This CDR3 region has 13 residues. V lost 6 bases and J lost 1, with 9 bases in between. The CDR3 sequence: CASRGQSQETQYF. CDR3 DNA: TGTGCCAGCAGGGGCCAGAGCCAAGAGACCCAGTACTTC.

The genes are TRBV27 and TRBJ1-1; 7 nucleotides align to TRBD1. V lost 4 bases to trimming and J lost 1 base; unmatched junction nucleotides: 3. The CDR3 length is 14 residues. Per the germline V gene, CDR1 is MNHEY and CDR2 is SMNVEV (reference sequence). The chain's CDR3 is CASSSGTANTEAFF. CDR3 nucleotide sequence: TGTGCCAGCAGTTCAGGGACAGCGAACACTGAAGCTTTCTTT.

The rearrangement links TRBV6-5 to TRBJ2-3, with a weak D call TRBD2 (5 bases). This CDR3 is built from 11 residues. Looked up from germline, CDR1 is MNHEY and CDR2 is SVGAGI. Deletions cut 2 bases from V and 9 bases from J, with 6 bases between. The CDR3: CASSYERTQYF. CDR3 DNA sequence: TGTGCCAGCAGTTACGAGCGGACGCAGTATTTT.

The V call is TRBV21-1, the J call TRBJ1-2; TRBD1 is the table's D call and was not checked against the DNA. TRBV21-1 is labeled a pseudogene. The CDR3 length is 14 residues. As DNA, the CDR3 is TGTGCCAGCAGCCCGACGGACAGCAACTATGGCTACACCTTC. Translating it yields CASSPTDSNYGYTF.

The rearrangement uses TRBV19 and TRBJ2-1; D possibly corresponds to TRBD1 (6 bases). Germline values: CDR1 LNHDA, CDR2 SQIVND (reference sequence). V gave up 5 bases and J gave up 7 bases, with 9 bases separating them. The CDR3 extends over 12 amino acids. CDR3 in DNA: TGTGCCAGTAGTTGGGGGCAGAATGAGCAGTTCTTC. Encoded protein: CASSWGQNEQFF.

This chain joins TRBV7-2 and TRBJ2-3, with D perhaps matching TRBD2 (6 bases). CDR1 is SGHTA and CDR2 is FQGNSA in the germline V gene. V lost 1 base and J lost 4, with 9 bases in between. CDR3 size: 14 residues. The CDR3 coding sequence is TGTGCCAGCAGCTTAGGGCGGGGTCCAGATACGCAGTATTTT. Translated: CASSLGRGPDTQYF.